There are a few counts of the clone carrying this TCR beta chain. Time point of the sample: patch test 2, 6 weeks after DPC sensitization. Treatment: therapeutic diphenylcyclopropenone sensitization with weekly scalp DPC. These data belong to a study of human T cells and chemical hapten exposure. What the library attached to individual cDNA molecules were unique molecular identifiers. TCRdb used MiXCR to reprocess the RACE reads, holding one entry per CDR3 protein. The sample consists of some 82,000 distinct CDR3 sequences, more than 6.5% of them appearing once. Trimming shortened V by 8 bases and J by 6 bases, and 17 bases separated the two germline ends. CDR1 and CDR2 from the germline V gene are SGHTA and FQGNSA. This CDR3 region has 14 residues.

Source: whole blood, taken in connection with sensitization to the hapten diphenylcyclopropenone (DPC). The rearrangement joins TRBV7-2 to TRBJ2-1; tentatively, D is TRBD2 (5 bases). This clonotype originated in a woman aged 30 to 39 with alopecia areata. Some clones in this sample may be carry-over from other donors' samples. The CDR3 here is CASHTGESGNEQFF. Here the CDR3 DNA reads TGTGCCAGCCATACCGGGGAATCGGGCAATGAGCAGTTCTTC.